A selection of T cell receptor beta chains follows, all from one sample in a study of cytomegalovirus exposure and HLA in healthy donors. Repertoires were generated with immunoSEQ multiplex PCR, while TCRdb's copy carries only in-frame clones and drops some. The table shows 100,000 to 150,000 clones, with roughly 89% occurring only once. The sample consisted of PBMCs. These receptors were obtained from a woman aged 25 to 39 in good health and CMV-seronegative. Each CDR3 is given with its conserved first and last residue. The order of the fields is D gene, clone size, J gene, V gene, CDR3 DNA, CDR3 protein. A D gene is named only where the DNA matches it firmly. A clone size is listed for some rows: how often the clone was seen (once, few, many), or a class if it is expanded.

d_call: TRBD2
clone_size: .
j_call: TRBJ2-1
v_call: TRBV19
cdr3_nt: TGTGCCAGTAGTATAGAGGTGGAGCGGGGGGGCCCCTACAATGAGCAGTTCTTC
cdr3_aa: CASSIEVERGGPYNEQFF

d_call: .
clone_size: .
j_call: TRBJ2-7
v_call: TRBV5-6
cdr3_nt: TGTGCCAGCAGCCTGAAATCAGGGGAGCAGTACTTC
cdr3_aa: CASSLKSGEQYF

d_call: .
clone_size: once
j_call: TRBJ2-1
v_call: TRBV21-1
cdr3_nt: TGTGCCAGCAGCAAATGGGGGGGGACTAGCGGGGCCTACAATGAGCAGTTCTTC
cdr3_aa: CASSKWGGTSGAYNEQFF

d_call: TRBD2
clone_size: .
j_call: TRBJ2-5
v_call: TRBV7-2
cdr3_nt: TGTGCCAGCAGCCTCCCCCCCCGACTAGCGGGCGTCTGGACCCAGTACTTC
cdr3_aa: CASSLPPRLAGVWTQYF

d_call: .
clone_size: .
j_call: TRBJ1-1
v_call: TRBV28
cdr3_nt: TGTGCCAGCAGTTCGAAGCGGGGTGTGGCTTTCTTT
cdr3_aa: CASSSKRGVAFF

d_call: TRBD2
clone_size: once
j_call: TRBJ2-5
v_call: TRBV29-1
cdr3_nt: TGCAGCGTTGAAGAGGGGACAGGGATCCCACTAGCGGGGGCCAGTCAAGAGACCCAGTACTTC
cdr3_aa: CSVEEGTGIPLAGASQETQYF

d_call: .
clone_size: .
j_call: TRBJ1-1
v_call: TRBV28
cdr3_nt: TGTGCCAGCAGTACCGGACAGATGAACACTGAAGCTTTCTTT
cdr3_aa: CASSTGQMNTEAFF

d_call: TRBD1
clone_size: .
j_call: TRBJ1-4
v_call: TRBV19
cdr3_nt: TGTGCCAGTAGTATAGCATCGAGGGGGCTGGAAAAACTGTTTTTT
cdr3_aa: CASSIASRGLEKLFF

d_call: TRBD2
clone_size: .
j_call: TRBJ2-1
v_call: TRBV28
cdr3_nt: TGTGCCAGCAGGGAAGCGGGGGGGCTCCGCAATGAGCAGTTCTTC
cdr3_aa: CASREAGGLRNEQFF

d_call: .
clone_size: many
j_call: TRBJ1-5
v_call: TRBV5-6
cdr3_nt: TGTGCCAGCAGCTTGAGGGGGTTGGCTCAGCCCCAGCATTTT
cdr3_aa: CASSLRGLAQPQHF

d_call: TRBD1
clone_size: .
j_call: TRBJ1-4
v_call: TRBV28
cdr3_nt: TGTGCCAGCAGTTTAAGGGACAGGGGAAGCGTAAAACTGTTTTTT
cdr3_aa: CASSLRDRGSVKLFF

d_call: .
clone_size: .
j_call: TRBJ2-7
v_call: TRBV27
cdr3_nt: TGTGCCAGCAGTTTCAGTGGGCAGGCAATCTCCTACGAGCAGTACTTC
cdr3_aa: CASSFSGQAISYEQYF

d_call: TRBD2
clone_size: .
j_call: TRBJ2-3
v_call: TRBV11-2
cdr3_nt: TGTGCCAGCAGCCCCCCGGGGGGGACAGATACGCAGTATTTT
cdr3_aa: CASSPPGGTDTQYF

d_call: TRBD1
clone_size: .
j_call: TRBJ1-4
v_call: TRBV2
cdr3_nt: TGTGCCAGCAGTACGAACGACAGGGGTAATGAAAAACTGTTTTTT
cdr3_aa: CASSTNDRGNEKLFF

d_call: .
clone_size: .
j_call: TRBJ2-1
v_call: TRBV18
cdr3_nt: TGTGCCAGCTCACCACCCGGGGTCGATGAGCAGTTCTTC
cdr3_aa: CASSPPGVDEQFF

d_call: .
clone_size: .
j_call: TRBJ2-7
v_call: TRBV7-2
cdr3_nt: TGTGCCAGCAGCTTAGGCATAACAGGCTTCGAGCAGTACTTC
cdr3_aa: CASSLGITGFEQYF

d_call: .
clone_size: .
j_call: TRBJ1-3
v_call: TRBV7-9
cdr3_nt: TGTGCCAGCAGCGGTCACTACAGGTTTTACGATTCTGGAAACACCATATATTTT
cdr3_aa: CASSGHYRFYDSGNTIYF

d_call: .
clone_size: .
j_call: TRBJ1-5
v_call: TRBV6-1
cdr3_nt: TGTGCCAGCATTACCGGGACATCGGGCAATCAGCCCCAGCATTTT
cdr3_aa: CASITGTSGNQPQHF

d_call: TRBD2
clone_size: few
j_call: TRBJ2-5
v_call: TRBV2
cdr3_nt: TGTGCCAGCAGTTATAGCGGGAGGGCCCAAGAGACCCAGTACTTC
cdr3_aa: CASSYSGRAQETQYF

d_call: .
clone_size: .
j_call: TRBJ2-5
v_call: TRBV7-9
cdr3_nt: TGTGCCAGCAGCTTCGTCCAGGGGATGGGTGAGACCCAGTACTTC
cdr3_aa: CASSFVQGMGETQYF

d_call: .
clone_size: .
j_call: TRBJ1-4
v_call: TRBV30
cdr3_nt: TGTGCCTTCACCGACGGGGGGCGCCGGGCAAAACTGTTTTTT
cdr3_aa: CAFTDGGRRAKLFF

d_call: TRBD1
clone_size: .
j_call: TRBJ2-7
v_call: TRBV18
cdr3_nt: TGTGCCAGCTCTCGGGACAGGGTGGACGAGCAGTACTTC
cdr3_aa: CASSRDRVDEQYF

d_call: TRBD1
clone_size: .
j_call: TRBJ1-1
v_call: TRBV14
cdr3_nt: TGTGCCAGCAGCCGCTCGGACAGGGCGAACACTGAAGCTTTCTTT
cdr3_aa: CASSRSDRANTEAFF

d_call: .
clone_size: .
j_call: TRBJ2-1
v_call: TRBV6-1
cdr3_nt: TGTGCCAGCAGTGAGAATGCTCAGGCCTACTCCTACAATGAGCAGTTCTTC
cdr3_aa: CASSENAQAYSYNEQFF

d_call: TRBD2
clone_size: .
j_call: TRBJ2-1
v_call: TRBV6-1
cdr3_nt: TGTGCCAGCAGTGAAAGGCTAGCGGGAGGTCTCAATGAGCAGTTCTTC
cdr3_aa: CASSERLAGGLNEQFF

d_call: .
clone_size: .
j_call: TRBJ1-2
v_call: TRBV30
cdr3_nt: TGTGCCTGGAGTCCCCTCCTTGGGAGGGTGGGCGGCTACACCTTC
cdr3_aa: CAWSPLLGRVGGYTF

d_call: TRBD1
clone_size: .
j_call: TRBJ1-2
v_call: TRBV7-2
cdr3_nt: TGTGCCAGCAGCTTGTCGTGGCAGGGGGCGCCTGGCTACACCTTC
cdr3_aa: CASSLSWQGAPGYTF

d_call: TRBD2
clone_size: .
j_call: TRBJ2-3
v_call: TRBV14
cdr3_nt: TGTGCCAGCAGCCAAGATCGGGGACTAGCGGTTGCAGATACGCAGTATTTT
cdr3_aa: CASSQDRGLAVADTQYF

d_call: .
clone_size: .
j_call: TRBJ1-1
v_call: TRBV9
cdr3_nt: TGTGCCAGCAGCGGGGGCCTGAACACTGAAGCTTTCTTT
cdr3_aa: CASSGGLNTEAFF

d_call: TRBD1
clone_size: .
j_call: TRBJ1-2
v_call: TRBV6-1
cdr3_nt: TGTGCCAGCAGTGGGGAGACAGGGGCAATTGGCTACACCTTC
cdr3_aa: CASSGETGAIGYTF

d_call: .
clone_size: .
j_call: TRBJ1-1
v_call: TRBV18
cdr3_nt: TGTGCCAGCTCACCTCGCAGTCTAGAGAACACTGAAGCTTTCTTT
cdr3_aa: CASSPRSLENTEAFF

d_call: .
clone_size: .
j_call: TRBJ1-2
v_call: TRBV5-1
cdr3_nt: TGCGCCAGCAGCTCCCTGGGGGGGTCCTATGGCTACACCTTC
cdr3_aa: CASSSLGGSYGYTF

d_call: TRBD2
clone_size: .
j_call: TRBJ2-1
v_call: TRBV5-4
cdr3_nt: TGTGCCAGCAGCCCGGGGGTAGCGGGGTCAAATGAGCAGTTCTTC
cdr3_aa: CASSPGVAGSNEQFF

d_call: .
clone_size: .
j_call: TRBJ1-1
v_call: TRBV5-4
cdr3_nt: TGTGCCAGCAGCCTAGACGGAATGAACACTGAAGCTTTCTTT
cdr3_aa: CASSLDGMNTEAFF

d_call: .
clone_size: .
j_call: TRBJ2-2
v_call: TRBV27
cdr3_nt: TGTGCCAGCAGTTTGATAGCCGGCCTTACCCACGGGGAGCTGTTTTTT
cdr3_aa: CASSLIAGLTHGELFF

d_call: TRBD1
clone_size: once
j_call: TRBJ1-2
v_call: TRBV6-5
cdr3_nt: TGTGCCAGCAGTTCCACCGGGACAGGGGGACTCTATGGCTACACCTTC
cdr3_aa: CASSSTGTGGLYGYTF

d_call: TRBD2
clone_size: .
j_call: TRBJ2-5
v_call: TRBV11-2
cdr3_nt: TGTGCCAGCAGCCCAATTTGGGGACTAGCCCGAGGGGAGACCCAGTACTTC
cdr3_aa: CASSPIWGLARGETQYF

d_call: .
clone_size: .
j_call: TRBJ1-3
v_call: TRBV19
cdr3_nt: TGTGCCAGTAGTAACCTGGACAGCGGCAGATGGTTTTCTGGAAACACCATATATTTT
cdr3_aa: CASSNLDSGRWFSGNTIYF

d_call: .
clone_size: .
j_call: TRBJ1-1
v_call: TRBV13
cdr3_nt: TGTGCCAGCAGCTTTCTCAAGAGAAACACTGAAGCTTTCTTT
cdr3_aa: CASSFLKRNTEAFF

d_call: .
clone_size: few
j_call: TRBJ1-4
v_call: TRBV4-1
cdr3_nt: TGCGCCAGCAGCCAAGAAGGGGCCAGAGGTGAAAAACTGTTTTTT
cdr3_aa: CASSQEGARGEKLFF

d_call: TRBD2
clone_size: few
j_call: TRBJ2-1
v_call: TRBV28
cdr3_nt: TGTGCCAGCAGTCCAGGACTAGCGGGATTATCCAAAAGCTCCTACAATGAGCAGTTCTTC
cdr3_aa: CASSPGLAGLSKSSYNEQFF

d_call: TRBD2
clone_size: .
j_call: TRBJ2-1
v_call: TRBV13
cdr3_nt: TGTGCCAGCAGCTTAGGGCCTAGCGGGTACAATGAGCAGTTCTTC
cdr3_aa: CASSLGPSGYNEQFF

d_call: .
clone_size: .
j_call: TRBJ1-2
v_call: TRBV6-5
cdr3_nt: TGTGCCAGCAGTTACTGGGGGCTCGGGGATGGCTACACCTTC
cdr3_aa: CASSYWGLGDGYTF

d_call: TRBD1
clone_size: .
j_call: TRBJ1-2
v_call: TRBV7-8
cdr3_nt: TGTGCCAGCAGCTTACAGGGGGCCGACGCTAACTATGGCTACACCTTC
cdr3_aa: CASSLQGADANYGYTF

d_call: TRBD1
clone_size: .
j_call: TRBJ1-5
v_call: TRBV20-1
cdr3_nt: TGCAGTGCAGGGGACAGGGCCCAGCATTTT
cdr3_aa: CSAGDRAQHF

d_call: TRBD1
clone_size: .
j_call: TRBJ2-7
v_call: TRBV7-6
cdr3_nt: TGTGCCAGCAGCACGGACAGGGATCACGAGCAGTACTTC
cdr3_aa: CASSTDRDHEQYF

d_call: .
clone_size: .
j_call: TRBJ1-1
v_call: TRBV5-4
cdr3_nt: TGTGCCAGCAGCTTGGTAGCCGGGATATGGATGAACACTGAAGCTTTCTTT
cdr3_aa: CASSLVAGIWMNTEAFF

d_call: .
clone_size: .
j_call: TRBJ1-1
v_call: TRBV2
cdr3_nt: TGTGCCAGCAGTGAACTTGGGGGCGGGAACACTGAAGCTTTCTTT
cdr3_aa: CASSELGGGNTEAFF

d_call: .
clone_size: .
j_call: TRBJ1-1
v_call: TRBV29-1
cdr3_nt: TGCAGCGCGACTACAGGGCCCACTGAAGCTTTCTTT
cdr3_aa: CSATTGPTEAFF